The 6 T cell receptor beta chains in this list originate from one sample, sequenced in a study of T cells expressing NK-cell markers. TCRdb re-called the 5' RACE reads; one entry per CDR3 protein, DNA not given. In total, the table holds roughly 300,000 distinct CDR3 sequences. The specimen was blood T cells: a sorted CD56 or NKG2C T cell subset, CD4+ or CD8+ T cells, or bulk PBMC T cells (not recorded which). Receptors were obtained from a woman aged 18 to 75 in good health.

CDR3 residues: CASSERQGATEAFF. The chain couples TRBV6-1 to TRBJ1-1; TCRdb gives TRBD1 as the D gene, but with no DNA this cannot be confirmed. The germline V gene encodes CDR1 MNHNS and CDR2 SASEGT. This CDR3 is 14 amino acids long.

The J gene is TRBJ2-1, the V gene TRBV5-1. The CDR3 contains 14 residues. Germline V gene data show CDR1 as SGHRS and CDR2 as YFSETQ. This CDR3 is CASSLDSGPDSQFF.

The rearrangement joins TRBV20-1 to TRBJ2-1; the D call of TRBD2 rests on TCRdb alone, since no DNA is present to check it. The CDR3 is 12 amino acids. Per the germline V gene, CDR1 is DFQATT and CDR2 is SNEGSKA (reference sequence). The CDR3 loop is CTGTSEAHEQFF.

V gene TRBV18 combines with J gene TRBJ2-7; TCRdb lists TRBD1, though no DNA is available to test this call. The germline V gene encodes CDR1 KGHSH and CDR2 LQKENI. CDR3 length equals 18 residues. CDR3 sequence reads: CASSPSRARWDYTYEQYF.

J is TRBJ1-5 and V is TRBV18; TCRdb names TRBD1, which stays unverified in the absence of DNA. The CDR3 extends over 14 amino acids. The germline CDR1 and CDR2 sequences are KGHSH and LQKENI. Here the CDR3 reads CASSPSRGDQPQHF.

The genes are TRBV4-2 and TRBJ2-5; TCRdb proposes TRBD1, but this gene call is untestable without DNA. Germline assignment: CDR1 LGHNA and CDR2 YNFKEQ. CDR3 length equals 14 residues. The CDR3 here is CASSKTRAAETQYF.